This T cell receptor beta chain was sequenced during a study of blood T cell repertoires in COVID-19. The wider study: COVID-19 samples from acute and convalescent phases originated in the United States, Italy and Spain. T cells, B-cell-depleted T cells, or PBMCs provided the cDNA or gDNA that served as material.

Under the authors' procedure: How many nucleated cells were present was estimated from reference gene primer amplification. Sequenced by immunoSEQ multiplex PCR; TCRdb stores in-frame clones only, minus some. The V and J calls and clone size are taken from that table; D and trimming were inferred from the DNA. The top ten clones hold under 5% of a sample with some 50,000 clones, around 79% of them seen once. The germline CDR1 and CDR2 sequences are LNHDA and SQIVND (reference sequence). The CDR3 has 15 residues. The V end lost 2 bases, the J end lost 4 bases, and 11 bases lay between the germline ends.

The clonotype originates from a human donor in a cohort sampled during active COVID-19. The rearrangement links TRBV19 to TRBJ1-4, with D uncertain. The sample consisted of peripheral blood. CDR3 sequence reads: CASSIISGYNEKLFF. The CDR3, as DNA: TGTGCCAGTAGTATAATCTCGGGGTATAATGAAAAACTGTTTTTT.